This TCR beta chain was documented in a study of T-cell reconstitution after alpha-beta-depleted transplantation in children. Study-level findings and limits: For some patients, TCRbeta diversity was high at day 60 because of recipient T cells and thymic progenitors that survived. Expanded graft clones numbering several hundred reportedly gave rise to alpha-beta T cells about two months after transplant. When one year had passed after transplant, most T-cell counts and diversity came from newly produced T cells.

TCRbeta library preparation incorporated unique molecular identifiers. Each CDR3 protein gets one entry after TCRdb re-called the PCR reads with MiXCR. The sample yields 280,000 or so distinct CDR3 sequences, 11% seen once. V lost 4 bases, J lost 4 bases, and 11 bases lay in between. The CDR3 has 13 amino acids. The V gene's germline CDR1 is SGHRS and CDR2 YFSETQ. This clonotype was picked up a small number of times. Antigen: not known. The J gene is TRBJ2-5, the V gene TRBV5-1, with D perhaps given as TRBD1 or TRBD2 (5 bases each). The sequence came from a male patient under 10 years old who had a stem cell transplant for chronic granulomatous disease, so the T cells may come from the graft donor. Here the sequenced sample was peripheral blood, taken 180 days after TCRalphabeta/CD19-depleted stem cell transplant. The DNA of the CDR3 is TGCGCCAGCAGCGGGGGAGTCGTAGAGACCCAGTACTTC. This encodes CASSGGVVETQYF.